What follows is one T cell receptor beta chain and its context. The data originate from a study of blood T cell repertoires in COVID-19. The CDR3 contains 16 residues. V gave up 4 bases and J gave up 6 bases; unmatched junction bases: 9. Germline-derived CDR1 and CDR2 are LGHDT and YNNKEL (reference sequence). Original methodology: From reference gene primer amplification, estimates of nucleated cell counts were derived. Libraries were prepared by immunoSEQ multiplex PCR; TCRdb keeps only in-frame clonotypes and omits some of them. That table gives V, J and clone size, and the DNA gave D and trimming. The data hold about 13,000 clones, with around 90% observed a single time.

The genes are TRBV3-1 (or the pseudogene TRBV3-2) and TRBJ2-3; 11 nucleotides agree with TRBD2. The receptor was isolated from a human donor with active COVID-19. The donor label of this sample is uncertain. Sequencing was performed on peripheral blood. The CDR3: CASSLISGGAPDTQYF. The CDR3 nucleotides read TGTGCCAGCAGCCTAATTAGCGGGGGGGCCCCGGATACGCAGTATTTT.